This T cell receptor beta chain was documented in a study of blood T cell repertoires in COVID-19. Overall study context: Both acute and convalescent COVID-19 samples were obtained from the United States, Italy and Spain. The cDNA or gDNA used as material had been derived from T cells, B-cell-depleted T cells, or PBMCs.

Under the authors' procedure: Scientists estimated how many nucleated cells there were by amplifying reference gene primers. Some clones are missing from TCRdb's copy, which holds only in-frame ones; the method was immunoSEQ multiplex PCR. The V and J calls and clone size come from that table; D and trimming were worked out from the DNA. The data contain under 250,000 clones, more than 65% of them seen just once; the ten biggest clones take up about 3.8%. The sequenced material came from peripheral blood. The source of this sequence is a woman of 80 years or more with acute or convalescent COVID-19.

The CDR3, as DNA: TGTGCCAGCGGCGGTAAGAACTTTCCCCAAGAGACCCAGTACTTC. Translating gives CASGGKNFPQETQYF. The rearrangement links TRBV7-6 to TRBJ2-5, with D unresolved. The V and J ends lost 8 bases and 1 base respectively, with 17 bases between them. Germline loops: CDR1 SGHVS, CDR2 FNYEAQ. The CDR3 covers 15 residues.